This is a list of T cell receptor beta chains from one sample in a study of blood T cell repertoires in COVID-19. Using immunoSEQ multiplex PCR, the repertoire was profiled, and TCRdb retains in-frame clones only, with some absent. The sample includes 150,000 to 200,000 clones, roughly 90% of them seen just once. The sequenced sample consisted of peripheral blood. The source is a woman aged 55 to 70 with COVID-19, enrolled during active disease. CDR3s include the opening cysteine and the closing phenylalanine or tryptophan.

>TRBV5-1|TRBJ2-1
CASHDSGASYNEQFF
>TRBV7-2|TRBJ1-4
CASNRQGRIEKLFF
>TRBV20-1|TRBJ2-6
CSASRDRGLSGANVLTF
>TRBV27|TRBJ1-2
CASRLRGGLGYTF
>TRBV5-1|TRBJ1-4
CASSLSVPGGREKLFF
>TRBV6-5|TRBJ1-4
CATIRRSGTNEKLFF
>TRBV28|TRBJ1-2
CATSPANYGYTF
>TRBV19|TRBJ1-2
CASKLKGLIYGYTF
>TRBV10-3|TRBJ1-2
CAISERAPNEYGYTF
>TRBV7-9|TRBJ2-7
CASSLIDRTGAYEQYF
>TRBV28|TRBJ2-1
CASSPGQGGYNEQFF
>TRBV19|TRBJ1-2
CATRDRTYGYTF
>TRBV11-2|TRBJ2-7
CASSLSPATAYEQYF
>TRBV6-1|TRBJ1-5
CASSEASGVGQPQHF
>TRBV6-6|TRBJ1-5
CASSSSTGANQPQHF
>TRBV7-2|TRBJ2-1
CASSLRQGWHNEQFF
>TRBV5-4|TRBJ2-3
CASSLRQGVTDTQYF
>TRBV19|TRBJ1-1
CASSIDRDTEAFF
>TRBV7-6|TRBJ1-6
CASSPRGGGVQNSPLHF
>TRBV30|TRBJ2-5
CAWRLAGGGETQYF
>TRBV7-9|TRBJ2-1
CASSPTRTGIPYNEQFF
>TRBV18|TRBJ1-2
CASSLDSRYGYTF
>TRBV19|TRBJ1-6
CASTPGQDSPLHF
>TRBV27|TRBJ2-7
CASSPGGSGYEQYF
>TRBV19|TRBJ1-2
CASSATGPYGYTF
>TRBV3-1/TRBV3-2|TRBJ1-2
CASSPALSTSYYGYTF
>TRBV3-1/TRBV3-2|TRBJ1-1
CASSQGGQQNTEAFF
>TRBV7-9|TRBJ2-5
CASSPQGQETQYF
>TRBV3-1/TRBV3-2|TRBJ2-3
CASSQASGVDTQYF
>TRBV27|TRBJ2-6
CASSFQGGANVLTF
>TRBV3-1/TRBV3-2|TRBJ2-5
CASSLKETQYF
>TRBV6-5|TRBJ1-5
CASTWDRGSQPQHF
>TRBV4-2|TRBJ2-5
CASSQVARGRETQYF
>TRBV7-2|TRBJ2-2
CASSLDRYTGELFF
>TRBV28|TRBJ1-1
CASSPIRTLEAFF
>TRBV20-1|TRBJ1-5
CSASLAANQPQHF
>TRBV7-2|TRBJ1-3
CASSPAPQGVVGNTIYF
>TRBV6-5|TRBJ1-5
CASSFARRGQPQHF
>TRBV13|TRBJ2-7
CASSSYRLASYEQYF
>TRBV7-6|TRBJ1-4
CASSGGVGTNEKLFF